The 3 T cell receptor beta chains below come from one sample, sequenced in a study of response to subunit inactivated influenza vaccine. TCRdb re-called the RT-PCR reads through MiXCR, storing one row per CDR3 protein. The table shows about 780,000 distinct CDR3 sequences, with about a fifth occurring only once. The starting material was PBMCs from blood, obtained about 5 days after vaccination. Source of these receptors: a middle-aged man who received an inactivated influenza vaccine.

On this clonotype itself: One end of the junction fails to match germline, which may point to a read error. The chain carries TRBV6-5 and TRBJ1-3; unclear D gene. CDR1 MNHEY and CDR2 SVGAGI come from the germline V gene. The CDR3 contains 14 residues. The CDR3 DNA reads as TGTGCCAGCAGGTACTTGGACGCTGGAAACACCATATATTTT. Its protein is CASRYLDAGNTIYF.

Only a few counts were recorded for this clonotype. V and J are TRBV24-1 and TRBJ2-7; 7 nucleotides agree with TRBD2. The ends lost 7 bases at V and 2 bases at J; junction bases unmatched: 7. The CDR3 extends over 14 amino acids. CDR1 is KGHDR and CDR2 is SFDVKD in the germline V gene. This CDR3 reads CATRNGRPPYEQYF. In DNA form, the CDR3 reads TGTGCCACCAGAAACGGGAGGCCTCCCTACGAGCAGTACTTC.

The chain links TRBV15 to TRBJ2-1; 10 bases align to TRBD2. CDR3 length: 15 residues. Germline CDR1 is LNHNV and CDR2 is YYDKDF (reference sequence). Trimming removed 2 bases from V and 6 bases from J; junction bases left unmatched: 4. The DNA for the CDR3 is TGTGCCACCAGCAGAACGGGACTAGCGTTCAATGAGCAGTTCTTC. Translating gives CATSRTGLAFNEQFF.